This entry concerns a single TCR beta chain. Researchers amplified the TCR beta CDR3 regions from RNA transcripts. With the HTBI primer set, the TCR CDR3 went through a first round of RT-PCR. TCRdb passed the multiplex PCR reads through MiXCR, listing each CDR3 protein once. Of around 700,000 distinct CDR3 sequences listed, over 15% are singletons. The sample originates from a study of T cells in Graves' hyperthyroidism and ophthalmopathy. CDR1 is MGHRA and CDR2 is YSYEKL in the germline V gene. V shed 0 bases and J 4 bases; nucleotides not matched to a gene: 7. The CDR3 covers 16 residues. This receptor was identified in a woman between 50 and 59 years old with Graves' hyperthyroidism that later progressed to Graves' ophthalmopathy. Sequences were obtained from blood. The chain couples TRBV4-1 to TRBJ2-3; 7 bases match TRBD1. The CDR3 bases are TGCGCCAGCAGCCAAGAAACAGGGGAAATGGCAGATACGCAGTATTTT. It codes for CASSQETGEMADTQYF.